Listed below are T cell receptor beta chains from one sample, sequenced in a study of OX40 agonist ivuxolimab in advanced cancers. The table came from immunoSEQ multiplex PCR; TCRdb's copy has only in-frame clones and leaves some out. Among around 70,000 clones listed, approximately 85% were seen once. The material sequenced was CD4+ or CD8+ T cells sorted from blood, taken in a trial of the OX40 agonist ivuxolimab. These receptors were taken from an adult with an advanced solid tumor such as melanoma, head and neck, liver or kidney cancer. CDR3s include the opening cysteine and the closing phenylalanine or tryptophan.

v_call	j_call	cdr3_aa
TRBV11-2	TRBJ1-6	CASSLVGPRGSPLHF
TRBV5-1	TRBJ2-7	CASSVGIGLGEQYF
TRBV19	TRBJ2-3	CASKSRGSTDTQYF
TRBV5-6	TRBJ2-7	CASSLRTGGNPYEQYF
TRBV5-4	TRBJ2-5	CASSRGARSLQETQYF
TRBV7-8	TRBJ2-5	CASSFQTGGSAQYF
TRBV7-7	TRBJ2-5	CASSPSQPGETQYF
TRBV30	TRBJ2-3	CAWTRGNTFDTQYF
TRBV6-5	TRBJ1-1	CATYPVGRNTEAFF
TRBV30	TRBJ1-5	CAWSVGLGRGNQPQHF
TRBV9	TRBJ2-2	CASRSKGDTGELFF
TRBV9	TRBJ1-5	CASSVGTGYQPQHF
TRBV6-6	TRBJ2-7	CASSYGGQGYYEQYF
TRBV6-6	TRBJ2-5	CASSSGTGVYRETQYF
TRBV11-3	TRBJ1-2	CASSSGGITNYGYTF
TRBV11-3	TRBJ2-7	CASSFRRTYEQYF
TRBV11-2	TRBJ2-1	CASSLNWGHGGYEQFF
TRBV30	TRBJ2-3	CAWSDGADTQYF
TRBV5-1	TRBJ2-7	CASSLEQGIDEQYF
TRBV6-1	TRBJ1-1	CASTVNTEAFF
TRBV19	TRBJ1-1	CASRRKQGLNTEAFF